The rows below give T cell receptor beta chains drawn from one sample of a study of naive and memory T cell subsets. MiXCR, run by TCRdb on the UMI-ligation and nested PCR reads, gives a single entry per CDR3 protein. Of around 160,000 distinct CDR3 sequences in the sample, about 15% are singletons; the top ten hold around 0.14%. Sample: naive CD4+ T cells from blood. Receptor source: a human donor in good health. Each CDR3 is given with its conserved first and last residue. D genes are given only for firm matches. Size tells how often a clone was seen (once, few, many) or the class of an expanded clone, and some rows leave it out.

D gene,V gene,J gene,clone size,CDR3 protein,CDR3 DNA
NA,TRBV29-1,TRBJ2-5,few,CSVLPPAFQETQYF,TGCAGCGTTCTTCCCCCCGCATTTCAAGAGACCCAGTACTTC
TRBD2,TRBV10-3,TRBJ2-5,few,CATSTSEPETQYF,TGTGCCACCTCGACTAGCGAGCCGGAGACCCAGTACTTC
NA,TRBV28,TRBJ2-3,many,CASSFPRDTQYF,TGTGCCAGCAGTTTTCCGCGCGATACGCAGTATTTT
NA,TRBV5-1,TRBJ2-2,few,CASSFSGQNTGELFF,TGCGCCAGCAGCTTTAGCGGACAGAACACCGGGGAGCTGTTTTTT
NA,TRBV5-1,TRBJ2-5,NA,CASNLNGGETQYF,TGCGCCAGCAACCTAAATGGTGGAGAGACCCAGTACTTC
NA,TRBV7-2,TRBJ1-5,NA,CASSLDGNSNQPQHF,TGTGCCAGCAGCTTAGACGGGAATAGCAATCAGCCCCAGCATTTT
NA,TRBV21-1,TRBJ2-3,NA,CASSKRRPGGDTDTQYF,TGTGCCAGCAGCAAAAGGCGGCCCGGTGGGGACACAGATACGCAGTATTTT
TRBD2,TRBV10-3,TRBJ2-1,few,CALGLAGGLEQFF,TGTGCCTTGGGACTAGCGGGAGGGCTTGAGCAGTTCTTC
TRBD1,TRBV19,TRBJ2-7,NA,CASSRAPGTGGHEQYF,TGTGCCAGTAGTCGGGCACCCGGGACAGGGGGCCACGAGCAGTACTTC
TRBD1,TRBV20-1,TRBJ2-7,NA,CSAQPGQPHEQYF,TGCAGTGCTCAACCGGGACAGCCCCACGAGCAGTACTTC
TRBD2,TRBV7-2,TRBJ2-3,many,CASSLVKRELRTDTQYF,TGTGCCAGCAGCTTAGTAAAGCGGGAGCTGCGCACAGATACGCAGTATTTT
TRBD2,TRBV7-2,TRBJ2-1,few,CASRVAGNNEQFF,TGTGCCAGCAGAGTAGCGGGAAACAATGAGCAGTTCTTC
TRBD1,TRBV20-1,TRBJ2-7,NA,CSASAGTGGLGEQYF,TGCAGTGCTAGCGCCGGGACAGGGGGGCTCGGCGAGCAGTACTTC
NA,TRBV9,TRBJ2-3,NA,CASSVVGFADTQYF,TGTGCCAGCAGCGTAGTAGGGTTCGCAGATACGCAGTATTTT
NA,TRBV12-3/TRBV12-4,TRBJ2-5,NA,CASSLGDGVTRQTQYF,TGTGCCAGCAGTTTGGGGGACGGAGTTACTCGGCAGACCCAGTACTTC
NA,TRBV19,TRBJ2-7,few,CASSTGRLPHYEQYF,TGTGCCAGTAGTACCGGAAGACTACCCCACTACGAGCAGTACTTC
TRBD2,TRBV20-1,TRBJ2-1,NA,CSASPGTSGRGNEQFF,TGCAGTGCTAGCCCAGGGACTAGCGGGAGGGGAAATGAGCAGTTCTTC
TRBD1,TRBV30,TRBJ2-5,NA,CAWRFTGGETQYF,TGTGCCTGGAGATTCACAGGGGGGGAGACCCAGTACTTC
TRBD2,TRBV4-2,TRBJ2-7,few,CASSLRTSGSPYEQYF,TGTGCCAGCAGCTTACGGACTAGCGGGAGTCCTTACGAGCAGTACTTC
TRBD2,TRBV4-2,TRBJ2-7,few,CASSNPLAGAYEQYF,TGTGCCAGCAGCAATCCTCTAGCGGGAGCCTACGAGCAGTACTTC
NA,TRBV29-1,TRBJ2-2,few,CSVDNGPGELFF,TGCAGCGTTGATAACGGCCCCGGGGAGCTGTTTTTT
NA,TRBV15,TRBJ2-1,few,CATPGGTSSYNEQFF,TGTGCCACCCCGGGTGGGACCAGCTCCTACAATGAGCAGTTCTTC
NA,TRBV15,TRBJ1-3,few,CATSRDFQGNTIYF,TGTGCCACCAGCAGAGACTTTCAGGGAAACACCATATATTTT
NA,TRBV28,TRBJ2-1,many,CASSFSGLSQFF,TGTGCCAGCAGTTTCTCCGGACTATCGCAGTTCTTC
TRBD2,TRBV10-3,TRBJ2-3,NA,CAISRNSGGTDTQYF,TGTGCCATCAGTCGTAATAGCGGGGGCACAGATACGCAGTATTTT
NA,TRBV7-9,TRBJ2-1,few,CASSLWADLGNEQFF,TGTGCCAGCAGCTTATGGGCGGATCTTGGCAATGAGCAGTTCTTC
TRBD2,TRBV13,TRBJ2-2,NA,CASSSGLADMNTGELFF,TGTGCCAGCAGCTCGGGACTAGCGGACATGAACACCGGGGAGCTGTTTTTT
NA,TRBV27,TRBJ2-7,once,CASSHKYEQYF,TGTGCCAGCAGCCATAAGTACGAGCAGTACTTC
NA,TRBV28,TRBJ1-1,many,CASRGGGWGRNNPEAFF,TGTGCCAGCAGGGGAGGTGGCTGGGGTAGAAACAACCCTGAAGCTTTCTTT
NA,TRBV7-2,TRBJ1-2,NA,CASSREGGVNYGYTF,TGTGCCAGCAGCCGGGAAGGGGGAGTCAACTATGGCTACACCTTC
NA,TRBV11-1,TRBJ2-3,NA,CASSSKNRAGDTQYF,TGTGCCAGCAGCTCTAAAAACAGGGCCGGAGATACGCAGTATTTT
NA,TRBV20-1,TRBJ2-3,NA,CSAPRTSTDTQYF,TGCAGTGCTCCAAGGACTAGCACAGATACGCAGTATTTT
NA,TRBV5-1,TRBJ2-2,NA,CASSLAVGKTGELFF,TGCGCCAGCAGCTTGGCGGTAGGGAAGACCGGGGAGCTGTTTTTT
TRBD1,TRBV28,TRBJ1-5,NA,CASSYGQGYSNQPQHF,TGTGCCAGCAGTTATGGACAGGGCTATAGCAATCAGCCCCAGCATTTT
TRBD2,TRBV7-9,TRBJ2-1,many,CASTEVSGRAPPF,TGTGCCAGCACCGAAGTGAGCGGGAGGGCCCCCCCTTTC
TRBD2,TRBV5-4,TRBJ2-1,NA,CASSSGSGTPHYNEQFF,TGTGCCAGCAGCTCGGGTAGCGGGACTCCCCACTACAATGAGCAGTTCTTC
NA,TRBV6-5,TRBJ1-1,few,CASSYSFRGNTEAFF,TGTGCCAGCAGTTACAGTTTCCGGGGGAACACTGAAGCTTTCTTT
TRBD1,TRBV11-3,TRBJ2-7,few,CASRILDRASSYEQYF,TGTGCCAGCAGGATTCTAGACAGGGCGAGCTCCTACGAGCAGTACTTC
NA,TRBV12-3/TRBV12-4,TRBJ1-1,NA,CASTSQGRVRTEAFF,TGTGCCAGCACCTCACAAGGGAGGGTTCGCACTGAAGCTTTCTTT
NA,TRBV29-1,TRBJ2-5,many,CSVEGLNGETQYF,TGCAGCGTTGAAGGTTTAAACGGTGAGACCCAGTACTTC
TRBD2,TRBV9,TRBJ2-3,few,CARQRGDYLADTQYF,TGTGCCCGCCAACGTGGGGACTACCTCGCAGATACGCAGTATTTT
NA,TRBV11-3,TRBJ2-2,few,CASSSTWDTGELFF,TGTGCCAGCAGCTCTACATGGGACACCGGGGAGCTGTTTTTT